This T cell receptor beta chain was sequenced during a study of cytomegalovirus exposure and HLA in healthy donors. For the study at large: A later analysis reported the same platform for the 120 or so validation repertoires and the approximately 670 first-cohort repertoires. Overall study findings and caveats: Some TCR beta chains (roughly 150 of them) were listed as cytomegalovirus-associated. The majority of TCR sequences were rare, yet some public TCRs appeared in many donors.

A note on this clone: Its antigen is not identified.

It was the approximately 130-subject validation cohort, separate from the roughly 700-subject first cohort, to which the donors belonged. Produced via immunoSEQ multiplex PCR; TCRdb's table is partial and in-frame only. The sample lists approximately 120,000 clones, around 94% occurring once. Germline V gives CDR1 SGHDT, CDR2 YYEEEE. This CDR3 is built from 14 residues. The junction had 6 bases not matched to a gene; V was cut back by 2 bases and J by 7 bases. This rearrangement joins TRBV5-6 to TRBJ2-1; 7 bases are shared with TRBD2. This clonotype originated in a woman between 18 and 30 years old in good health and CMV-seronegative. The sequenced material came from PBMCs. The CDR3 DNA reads TGTGCCAGCAGCTTCCGCGACGGGGGGAATGAGCAGTTCTTC. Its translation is CASSFRDGGNEQFF. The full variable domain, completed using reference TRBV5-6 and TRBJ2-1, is DAGVTQSPTHLIKTRGQQVTLRCSPKSGHDTVSWYQQALGQGPQFIFQYYEEEERQRGNFPDRFSGHQFPNYSSELNVNALLLGDSALYLCASSFRDGGNEQFFGPGTRLTVL.